A selection of T cell receptor beta chains follows, all from one sample in a study of OX40 agonist ivuxolimab in advanced cancers. Clones were sequenced by immunoSEQ multiplex PCR, and TCRdb holds only the in-frame ones, with some missing. The sample yields 40,000 to 45,000 clones, about 89% seen once. The starting material was CD4+ or CD8+ T cells sorted from blood, obtained in a trial of the OX40 agonist ivuxolimab. The receptors stem from an adult with an advanced solid tumor such as melanoma, head and neck, liver or kidney cancer. The conserved cysteine and the conserved F or W are not part of the CDR3 here.

TRBV5-1 | 13 | ASSFVAGATYEQY
TRBV5-4 | 13 | ASSPLGSFSYEQY
TRBV5-1 | 13 | ASSSGLAGVYEQY
TRBV12-5 | 13 | ASGLSGLAGDEQF
TRBV28 | 14 | ASSFPAGIGPLEQY
TRBV11-1 | 15 | ASRRGLAGVGTDTQY
TRBV5-4 | 13 | ASSLDASGSYTQY
TRBV6-1 | 12 | ASSGRGPPYGYT
TRBV2 | 13 | ASSGLAGGTGELF
TRBV11-3 | 13 | ASSPRTGVNTEAF
TRBV30 | 11 | AWKGTGVNIQY
TRBV19 | 12 | ASNRDRNTGELF
TRBV19 | 14 | ASSIEGLPSGNTIY
TRBV27 | 12 | ASSPLGGGQEAF
TRBV7-8 | 12 | ASSLFFWVTEAF
TRBV10-3 | 11 | ASSLRENNEQF
TRBV6-5 | 12 | ASTGQGAATEAF
TRBV28 | 9 | ASSLGYEQY
TRBV4-2 | 13 | ASSSAWGAGYGYT
TRBV29-1 | 11 | SVEGRMYNEQF
TRBV4-2 | 15 | ASSQAWGSLAKNIQY
TRBV5-1 | 12 | ASSTRTNTGELF
TRBV15 | 14 | ATSAATSGNPYEQY
TRBV10-3 | 12 | AISNRGMGETQY
TRBV27 | 11 | ASSLSVRETQY
TRBV18 | 12 | ASSPDRSSYEQY
TRBV7-9 | 16 | ASSRTAGGGASRETQY
TRBV6-5 | 13 | ASRLQDTMNTEAF
TRBV14 | 12 | ASSLLGGLPEAF
TRBV21-1 | 12 | ASIIGPCKNIQY
TRBV28 | 12 | ASRGWTGAQPQH
TRBV7-9 | 12 | ASSPFGATTEAF
TRBV10-2 | 13 | ASSESGSPTGELF
TRBV10-2 | 12 | ASSVGSVDTEAF
TRBV27 | 11 | ASSLSVVETQY
TRBV9 | 10 | ASNKVNTEAF
TRBV7-2 | 13 | ASSQDGGEEETQY
TRBV7-9 | 9 | ASSFSETQY
TRBV29-1 | 9 | SVGGRREQY
TRBV5-4 | 12 | ASSLLAEEETQY
TRBV6-1 | 9 | ASIRLGEAF
TRBV19 | 14 | ASSIEGAGEGQPQH
TRBV6-5 | 13 | ASSYSLRGTYEQY
TRBV10-2 | 13 | ASSESSGGVYGYT
TRBV4-1 | 15 | ASSQEPPGQGSYEQY
TRBV28 | 12 | ASYKTGRIQPQH
TRBV10-3 | 11 | AISDDREEKLF
TRBV15 | 11 | ATSRQGGEKLF
TRBV6-5 | 12 | ASRFGGRGDTQY
TRBV19 | 18 | ASSLRHWGLAGLSYNEQF
TRBV12-5 | 15 | ASGFPDRGRRSGGYT
TRBV28 | 12 | ASSSGGNKETQY
TRBV11-2 | 12 | ASSRGAGVKTQY
TRBV6-1 | 10 | ASSSIDYEQY